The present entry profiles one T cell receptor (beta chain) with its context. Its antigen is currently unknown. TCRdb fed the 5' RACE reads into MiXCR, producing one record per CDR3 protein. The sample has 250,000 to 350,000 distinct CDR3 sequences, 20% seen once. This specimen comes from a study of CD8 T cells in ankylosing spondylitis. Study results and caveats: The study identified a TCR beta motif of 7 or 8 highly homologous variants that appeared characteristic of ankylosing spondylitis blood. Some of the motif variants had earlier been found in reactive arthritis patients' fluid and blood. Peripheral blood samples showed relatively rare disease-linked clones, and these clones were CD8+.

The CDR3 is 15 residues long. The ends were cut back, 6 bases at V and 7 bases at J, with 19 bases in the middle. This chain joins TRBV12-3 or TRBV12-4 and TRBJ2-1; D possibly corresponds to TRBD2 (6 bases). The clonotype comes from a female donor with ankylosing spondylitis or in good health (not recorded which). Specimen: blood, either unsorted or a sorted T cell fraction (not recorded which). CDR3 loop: CASSSREWGRNEQFF. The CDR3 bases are TGTGCCAGCAGCTCCAGAGAATGGGGGAGGAATGAGCAGTTCTTC.